This T cell receptor beta chain was identified during a study of blood T cell repertoires in COVID-19. Study overall: Acute-phase and convalescent COVID-19 samples originated in the United States, Italy and Spain. From T cells, B-cell-depleted T cells, or PBMCs came the material, which was cDNA or gDNA.

Here immunoSEQ multiplex PCR was the method, and the copy in TCRdb shows in-frame clones only, minus some. The sample lists tens of thousands of clones; around 84% were seen once. This clonotype was obtained from a man aged 45-60 years with acute or convalescent COVID-19. Sequenced: peripheral blood.

Written as DNA, the CDR3 is TGTGCCACCAGCACAGGGGATACGAACACTGAAGCTTTCTTT. It codes for CATSTGDTNTEAFF. The genes are TRBV15 and TRBJ1-1, with D possibly matching TRBD1 (6 bases). Germline V gene lookup returns CDR1 LNHNV and CDR2 YYDKDF (reference sequence). The CDR3 runs 14 residues. Trimming removed 4 bases from V and 1 base from J, with 10 bases in between.